This paragraph reports one TCR beta chain. It lacks a known antigen. No base-level quality is on record; no much larger clone is a single base apart. The CDR3 holds 13 amino acids from the cysteine to the phenylalanine. Only CDR3 DNA remains: 39 bases, in frame from the first base. CDR1 is given as SNHLY and CDR2 as FYNNEI, both from the germline V gene. The V and J ends are trimmed by 6 bases and 4 bases, leaving 12 bases between them. This entry is derived from a study of blood T cell repertoires in COVID-19 (TCRdb year 2020). For the wider study: Recovered participants in ImmuneRACE Cohort 3 were defined by two consecutive negative NP/OP PCR tests, clearance by a healthcare professional, or resolution of symptoms. Samples covering the acute and convalescent phases of COVID-19 were provided by collaborators in the United States, Italy and Spain. The material from the prospective study consisted of cDNA or gDNA derived from T cells, B-cell-depleted T cells, or PBMCs. The dataset comprised deeply sampled blood TCRbeta repertoires from subjects exposed to, actively infected with, or recovered from COVID-19. The repertoires were released in a freely available public database meant as a resource for research on the immune response to SARS-CoV-2. Samples were obtained from the ongoing ImmuneRACE study (first 160 participants) and from roughly 1,300 subjects provided by 6 global collaborators. The sample metadata nearly always contained a de-identified subject ID, COVID-19 status, age in years and sex. HLA class I and class II types, where available, came from metadata supplied by the sample provider rather than from assay-based typing. Study-level results and caveats: Clinical and demographic metadata were provided uncurated, with the amount varying by source and participant.

In the prospective study, participants were about 18 to 100 years old, resided in about 25 geographic areas of the United States, and were enrolled through a virtual design. To assign participants to cohorts, the prospective study relied on clinical history that participants themselves reported in a screening survey and a study questionnaire. In the prospective study, mobile phlebotomists collected whole blood, serum and a nasopharyngeal or oropharyngeal swab from each participant. Prospective study participants could optionally give additional blood draws and questionnaires over an approximately two-month period. Before DNA extraction, prospective study blood samples were shipped either frozen or at room temperature. The immunoSEQ Assay, a bias-controlled multiplex PCR, was used to amplify TCRbeta CDR3 regions from genomic DNA. The published analysis was carried out like this. Nucleated cell counts per sample were estimated from amplification of reference gene primers within the assay. To quantify the absolute abundance of each unique TCRbeta CDR3 rearrangement, sequence reads were collapsed and filtered. For each sample, productive Simpson clonality was calculated by taking the square root of Simpson's diversity index across productive rearrangements. TCRdb took this table from immuneACCESS and kept in-frame rearrangements with V and J called. Such tables lack part of the clones; where checked against another copy, unresolved V genes explain under half of the gap, and the rest is unexplained. That table supplies the V and J calls and clone size; D and trimming were determined from the DNA. In this sample the table shows some 180,000 clones, around 80% of which occur a single time. The top ten hold around 20% of the sample.

The V and J genes are TRBV2 and TRBJ1-1; perhaps TRBD1 is the D gene, with 5 bases matching. This TCR came from a woman between 70 and 85 years old in a cohort exposed to, infected with or recovered from COVID-19 (not recorded which). The sequencing sample was made of PBMCs or T cells enriched from blood (not recorded which). The DNA sequence reads TGTGCCAGCAGGACAGCCCGATTCACTGAAGCTTTCTTT. This codes for CASRTARFTEAFF.